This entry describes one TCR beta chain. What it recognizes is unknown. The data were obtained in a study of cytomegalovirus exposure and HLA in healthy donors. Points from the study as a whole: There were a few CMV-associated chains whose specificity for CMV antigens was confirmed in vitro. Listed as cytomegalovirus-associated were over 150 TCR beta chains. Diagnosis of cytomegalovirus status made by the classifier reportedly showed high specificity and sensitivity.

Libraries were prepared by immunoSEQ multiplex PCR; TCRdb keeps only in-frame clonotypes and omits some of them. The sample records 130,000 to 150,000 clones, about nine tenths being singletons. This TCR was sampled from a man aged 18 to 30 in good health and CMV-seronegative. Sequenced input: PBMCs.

CDR3 sequence reads: CASSLAWTEPQETQYF. The DNA of the CDR3 is TGCGCCAGCAGCTTGGCTTGGACAGAACCACAAGAGACCCAGTACTTC. V gene TRBV5-1 combines with J gene TRBJ2-5, with D tentatively TRBD1 (6 bases). V gave up 0 bases and J gave up 2 bases, with 14 bases separating them. The germline CDR1 and CDR2 sequences are SGHRS and YFSETQ. The CDR3 covers 16 residues.